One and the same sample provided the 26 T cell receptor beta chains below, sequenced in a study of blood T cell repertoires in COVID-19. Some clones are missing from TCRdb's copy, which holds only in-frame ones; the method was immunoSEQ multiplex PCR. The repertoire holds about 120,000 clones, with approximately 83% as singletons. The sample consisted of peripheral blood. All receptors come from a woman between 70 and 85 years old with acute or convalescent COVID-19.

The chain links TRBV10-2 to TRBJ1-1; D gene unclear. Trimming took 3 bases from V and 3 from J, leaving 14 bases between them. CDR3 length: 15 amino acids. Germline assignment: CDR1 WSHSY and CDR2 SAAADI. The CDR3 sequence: CASSDPRFTDTEAFF. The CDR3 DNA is TGCGCCAGCAGTGACCCGAGGTTCACGGACACTGAAGCTTTCTTT.

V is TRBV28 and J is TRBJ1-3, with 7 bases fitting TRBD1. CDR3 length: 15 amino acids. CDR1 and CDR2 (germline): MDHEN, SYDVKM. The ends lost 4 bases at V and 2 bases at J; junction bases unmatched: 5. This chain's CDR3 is CASSSTGTAGNTIYF. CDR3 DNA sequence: TGTGCCAGCAGTTCGACCGGGACAGCTGGAAACACCATATATTTT.

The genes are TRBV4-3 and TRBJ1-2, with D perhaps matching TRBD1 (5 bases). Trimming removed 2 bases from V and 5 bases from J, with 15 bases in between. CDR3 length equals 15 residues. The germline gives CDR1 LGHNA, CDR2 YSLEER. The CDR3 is CASSQNPWGVYGYTF. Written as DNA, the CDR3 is TGCGCCAGCAGCCAAAACCCATGGGGGGTGTATGGCTACACCTTC.

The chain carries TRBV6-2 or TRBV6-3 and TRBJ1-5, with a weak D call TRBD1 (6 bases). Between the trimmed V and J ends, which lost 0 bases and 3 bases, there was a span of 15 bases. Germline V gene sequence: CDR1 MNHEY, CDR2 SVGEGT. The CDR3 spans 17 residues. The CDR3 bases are TGTGCCAGCAGTTACTCGCGGGGGGCTCCTGACAATCAGCCCCAGCATTTT. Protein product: CASSYSRGAPDNQPQHF.

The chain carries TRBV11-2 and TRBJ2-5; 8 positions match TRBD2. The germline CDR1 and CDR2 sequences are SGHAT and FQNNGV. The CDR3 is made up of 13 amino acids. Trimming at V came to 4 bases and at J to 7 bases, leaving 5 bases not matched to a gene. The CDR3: CASSSGLAGTQYF. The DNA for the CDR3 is TGTGCCAGCAGCTCTGGACTAGCCGGGACCCAGTACTTC.

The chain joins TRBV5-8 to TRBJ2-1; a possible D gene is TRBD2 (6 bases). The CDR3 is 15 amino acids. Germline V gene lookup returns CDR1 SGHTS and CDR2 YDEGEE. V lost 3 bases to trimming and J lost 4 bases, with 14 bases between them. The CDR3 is CASSSGEMGYNEQFF. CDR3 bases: TGTGCCAGCAGCTCGGGGGAGATGGGTTACAATGAGCAGTTCTTC. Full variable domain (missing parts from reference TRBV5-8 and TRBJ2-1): EAGVTQSPTHLIKTRGQQATLRCSPISGHTSVYWYQQALGLGLQFLLWYDEGEERNRGNFPPRFSGRQFPNYSSELNVNALELEDSALYLCASSSGEMGYNEQFFGPGTRLTVL.

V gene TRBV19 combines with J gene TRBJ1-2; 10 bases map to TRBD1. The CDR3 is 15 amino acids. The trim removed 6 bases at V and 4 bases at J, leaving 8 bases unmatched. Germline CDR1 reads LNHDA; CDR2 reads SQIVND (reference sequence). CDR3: CASSHRGQGSYGYTF. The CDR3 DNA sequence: TGTGCCAGTAGCCATCGGGGACAGGGGTCCTATGGCTACACCTTC.

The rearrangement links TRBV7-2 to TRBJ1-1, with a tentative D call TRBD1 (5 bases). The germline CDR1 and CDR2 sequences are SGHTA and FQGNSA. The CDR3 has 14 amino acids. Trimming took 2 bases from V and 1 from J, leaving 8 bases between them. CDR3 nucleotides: TGTGCCAGCAGCTTAATAGACAGGAACACTGAAGCTTTCTTT. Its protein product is CASSLIDRNTEAFF.

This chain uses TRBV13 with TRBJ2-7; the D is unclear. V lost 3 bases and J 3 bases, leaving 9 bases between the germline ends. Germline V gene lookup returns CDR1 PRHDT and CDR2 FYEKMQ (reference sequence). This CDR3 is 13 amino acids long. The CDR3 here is CASSFEANYEQYF. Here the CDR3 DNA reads TGTGCCAGCAGCTTTGAGGCTAACTACGAGCAGTACTTC.

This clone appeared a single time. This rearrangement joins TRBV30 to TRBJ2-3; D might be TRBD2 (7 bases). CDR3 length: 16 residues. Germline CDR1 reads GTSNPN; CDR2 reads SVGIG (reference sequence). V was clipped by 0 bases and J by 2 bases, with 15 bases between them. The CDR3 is CAWSVGGGTHTDTQYF. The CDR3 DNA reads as TGTGCCTGGAGTGTAGGGGGGGGCACACACACAGATACGCAGTATTTT.

DNA for the CDR3: TGTGCCAGCAGCCAAACAGGGAATTCACCCCTCCACTTT. It codes for CASSQTGNSPLHF. V usage is TRBV2 and J usage is TRBJ1-6; possibly TRBD1 for D (6 bases). Trimming left V 6 bases short and J 7 bases short, with 10 bases between. The germline gives CDR1 SNHLY, CDR2 FYNNEI. CDR3 size: 13 residues.

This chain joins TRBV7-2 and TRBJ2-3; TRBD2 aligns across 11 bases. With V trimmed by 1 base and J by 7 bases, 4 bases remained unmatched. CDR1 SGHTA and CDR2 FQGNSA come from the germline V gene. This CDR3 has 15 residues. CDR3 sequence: CASSLDSGGAYTQYF. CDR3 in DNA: TGTGCCAGCAGCTTAGATAGCGGGGGGGCATATACGCAGTATTTT.

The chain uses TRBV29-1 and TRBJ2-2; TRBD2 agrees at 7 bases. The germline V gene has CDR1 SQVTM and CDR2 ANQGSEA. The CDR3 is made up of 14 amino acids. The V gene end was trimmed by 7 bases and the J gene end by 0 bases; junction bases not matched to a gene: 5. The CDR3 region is CSGSGTTNTGELFF. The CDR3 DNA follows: TGCAGCGGTTCCGGGACTACGAACACCGGGGAGCTGTTTTTT.

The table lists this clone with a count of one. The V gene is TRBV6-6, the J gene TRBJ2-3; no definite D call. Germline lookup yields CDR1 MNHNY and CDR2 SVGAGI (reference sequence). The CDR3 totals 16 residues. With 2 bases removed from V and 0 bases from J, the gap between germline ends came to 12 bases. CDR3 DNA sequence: TGTGCCAGCAGTTACGGGCCCATCGATAGCACAGATACGCAGTATTTT. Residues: CASSYGPIDSTDTQYF.

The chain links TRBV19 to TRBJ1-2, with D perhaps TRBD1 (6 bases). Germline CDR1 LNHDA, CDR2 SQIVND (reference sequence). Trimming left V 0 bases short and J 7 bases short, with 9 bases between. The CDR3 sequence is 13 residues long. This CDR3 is CASSIDRGGGYTF. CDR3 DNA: TGTGCCAGTAGTATAGACAGGGGTGGTGGCTACACCTTC.

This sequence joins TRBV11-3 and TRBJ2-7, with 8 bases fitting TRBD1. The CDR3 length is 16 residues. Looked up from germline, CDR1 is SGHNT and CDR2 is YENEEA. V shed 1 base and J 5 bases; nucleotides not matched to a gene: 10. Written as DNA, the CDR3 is TGTGCCAGCAGCTTAGGGTGGCAGGGGGCGAGAAACGAGCAGTACTTC. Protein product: CASSLGWQGARNEQYF.

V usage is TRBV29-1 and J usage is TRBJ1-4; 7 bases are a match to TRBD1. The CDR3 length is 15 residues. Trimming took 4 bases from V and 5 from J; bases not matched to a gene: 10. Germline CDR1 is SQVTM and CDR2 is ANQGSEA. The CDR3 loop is CSVAFPGTVNEKLFF. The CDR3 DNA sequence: TGCAGCGTTGCATTTCCGGGGACAGTGAATGAAAAACTGTTTTTT.

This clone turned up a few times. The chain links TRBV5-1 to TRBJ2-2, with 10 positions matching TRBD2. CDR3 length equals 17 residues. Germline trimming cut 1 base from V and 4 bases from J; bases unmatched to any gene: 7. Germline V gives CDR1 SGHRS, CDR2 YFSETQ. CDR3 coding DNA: TGCGCCAGCAGCTTGAGTAGCGGGGGGCCGTCCACCGGGGAGCTGTTTTTT. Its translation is CASSLSSGGPSTGELFF.

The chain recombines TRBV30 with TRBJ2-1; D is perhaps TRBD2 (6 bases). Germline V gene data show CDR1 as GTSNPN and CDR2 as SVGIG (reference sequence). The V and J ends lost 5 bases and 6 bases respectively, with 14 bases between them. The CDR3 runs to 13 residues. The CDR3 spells CAWGGLAVNEQFF. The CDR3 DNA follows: TGTGCCTGGGGGGGACTTGCGGTCAATGAGCAGTTCTTC. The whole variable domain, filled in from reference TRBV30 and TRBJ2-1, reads SQTIHQWPATLVQPVGSPLSLECTVEGTSNPNLYWYRQAAGRGLQLLFYSVGIGQISSEVPQNLSASRPQDRQFILSSKKLLLSDSGFYLCAWGGLAVNEQFFGPGTRLTVL.

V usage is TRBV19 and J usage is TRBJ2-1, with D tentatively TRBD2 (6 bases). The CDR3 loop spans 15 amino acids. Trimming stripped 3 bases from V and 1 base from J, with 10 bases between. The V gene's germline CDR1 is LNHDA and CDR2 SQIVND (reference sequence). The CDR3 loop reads CASSIWGRSYNEQFF. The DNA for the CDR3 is TGTGCCAGTAGTATCTGGGGGAGGTCCTACAATGAGCAGTTCTTC. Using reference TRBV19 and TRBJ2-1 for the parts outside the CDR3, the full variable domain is DGGITQSPKYLFRKEGQNVTLSCEQNLNHDAMYWYRQDPGQGLRLIYYSQIVNDFQKGDIAEGYSVSREKKESFPLTVTSAQKNPTAFYLCASSIWGRSYNEQFFGPGTRLTVL.

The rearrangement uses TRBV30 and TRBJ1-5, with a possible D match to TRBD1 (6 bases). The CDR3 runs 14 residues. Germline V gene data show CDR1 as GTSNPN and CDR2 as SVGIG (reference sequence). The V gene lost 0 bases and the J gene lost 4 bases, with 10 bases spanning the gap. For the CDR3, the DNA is TGTGCCTGGAGTGTACAGACAGGAAATCAGCCCCAGCATTTT. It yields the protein CAWSVQTGNQPQHF.

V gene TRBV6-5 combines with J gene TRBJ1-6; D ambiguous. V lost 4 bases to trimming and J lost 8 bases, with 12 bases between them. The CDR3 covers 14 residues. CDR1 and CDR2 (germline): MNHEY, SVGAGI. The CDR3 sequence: CASSWGGMDSPLHF. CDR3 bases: TGTGCCAGCAGTTGGGGAGGGATGGATTCACCCCTCCACTTT.

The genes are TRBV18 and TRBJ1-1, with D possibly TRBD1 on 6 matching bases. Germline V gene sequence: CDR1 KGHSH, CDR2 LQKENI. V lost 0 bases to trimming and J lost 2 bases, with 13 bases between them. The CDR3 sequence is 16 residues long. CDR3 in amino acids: CASSPPATGGNTEAFF. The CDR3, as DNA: TGTGCCAGCTCACCACCTGCGACAGGCGGAAACACTGAAGCTTTCTTT. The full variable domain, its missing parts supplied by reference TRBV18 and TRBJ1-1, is NAGVMQNPRHLVRRRGQEARLRCSPMKGHSHVYWYRQLPEEGLKFMVYLQKENIIDESGMPKERFSAEFPKEGPSILRIQQVVRGDSAAYFCASSPPATGGNTEAFFGQGTRLTVV.

This chain's CDR3 is CASSYSMVRGHSYEQYV. CDR3 in DNA: TGTGCCAGCAGTTACTCGATGGTGCGGGGGCACTCCTACGAGCAGTACGTC. This chain joins TRBV6-2 or TRBV6-3 and TRBJ2-7; maybe TRBD2 (7 bases). Germline CDR1 reads MNHEY; CDR2 reads SVGEGT. The V end was cut by 0 bases, the J end by 0 bases, with 15 bases between. The CDR3 length is 17 residues.

CDR3: CASSLTSGRGETQYF. The CDR3 nucleotides are TGTGCCAGCAGCTTAACTAGCGGGAGGGGAGAGACCCAGTACTTC. The V gene is TRBV7-2, the J gene TRBJ2-5, with TRBD2 matching over 13 bases. With 2 bases clipped from V and 4 bases from J, the junction kept 1 base outside the gene matches. Germline V gene data show CDR1 as SGHTA and CDR2 as FQGNSA. The length of the CDR3 is 15 residues.

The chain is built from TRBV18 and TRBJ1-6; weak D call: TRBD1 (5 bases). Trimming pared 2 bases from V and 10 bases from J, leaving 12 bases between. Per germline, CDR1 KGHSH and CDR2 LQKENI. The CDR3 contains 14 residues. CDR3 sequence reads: CASSPTQGGSPLHF. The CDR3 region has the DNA TGTGCCAGCTCACCAACCCAGGGAGGATCACCCCTCCACTTT.